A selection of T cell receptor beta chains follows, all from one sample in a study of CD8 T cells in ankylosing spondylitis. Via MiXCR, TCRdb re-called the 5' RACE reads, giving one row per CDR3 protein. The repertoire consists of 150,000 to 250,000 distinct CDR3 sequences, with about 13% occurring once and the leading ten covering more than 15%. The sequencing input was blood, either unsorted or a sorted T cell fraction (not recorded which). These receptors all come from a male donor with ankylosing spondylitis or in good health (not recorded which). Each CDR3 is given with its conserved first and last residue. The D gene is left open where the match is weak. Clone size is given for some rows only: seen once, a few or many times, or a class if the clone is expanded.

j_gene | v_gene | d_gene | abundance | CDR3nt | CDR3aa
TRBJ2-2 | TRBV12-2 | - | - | TGTGCAAGTCGCCCTCCTAGCGGGGGCGGGGGCGGGGAGCTGTTTTTT | CASRPPSGGGGGELFF
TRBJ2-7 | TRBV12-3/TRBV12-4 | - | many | TGTGCCAGCAGTGTTTCACAGGGAAACGAGCAGTACTTC | CASSVSQGNEQYF
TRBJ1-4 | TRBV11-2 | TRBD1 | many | TGTGCCAGCAGCTTAGTTCCAGGGGGCTATGAAAAACTGTTTTTT | CASSLVPGGYEKLFF
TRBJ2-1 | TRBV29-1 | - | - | TGCAGCGCCTGGACAGAATACAATGAGCAGTTCTTC | CSAWTEYNEQFF
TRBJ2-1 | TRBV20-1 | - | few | TGCAGTGCTAGTCGCGGTGAGCAGTTCTTC | CSASRGEQFF
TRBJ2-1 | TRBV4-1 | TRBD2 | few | TGCGCCAGCAGCCAAGATGAACTAGCGGGTACCAATGAGCAGTTCTTC | CASSQDELAGTNEQFF
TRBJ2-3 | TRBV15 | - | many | TGTGCCACCAGCAGAGATGAGGGGGGTATGGCAGATACGCAGTATTTT | CATSRDEGGMADTQYF
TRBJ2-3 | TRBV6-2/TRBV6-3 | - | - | TGTGCCAGCAGCGTGCCACCGGATACGCAGTATTTT | CASSVPPDTQYF
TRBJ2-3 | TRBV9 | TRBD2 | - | TGTGCCAGCAGCCCCGGACTAGCTCGAGGTACGCAGTATTTT | CASSPGLARGTQYF
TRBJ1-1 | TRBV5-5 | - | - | TGTGCCAGCAGCCCAGGACAAGACAACACTGAAGCTTTCTTT | CASSPGQDNTEAFF
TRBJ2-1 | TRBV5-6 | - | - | TGTGCCAGCAGCTTGGTGTCCGGCAATGAGCAGTTCTTC | CASSLVSGNEQFF
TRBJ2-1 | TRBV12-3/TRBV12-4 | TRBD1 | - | TGTGCCAGCGGACGTACAGGGGTGTACAATGAGCAGTTCTTC | CASGRTGVYNEQFF
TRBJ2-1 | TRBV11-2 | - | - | TGTGCCAGCAGCTTACAGGGTTCAGTTGAGCAGTTCTTC | CASSLQGSVEQFF
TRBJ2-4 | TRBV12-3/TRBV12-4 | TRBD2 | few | TGTGCCAGCAGTTTGGCGGGGGACCCCAAAAACATTCAGTACTTC | CASSLAGDPKNIQYF
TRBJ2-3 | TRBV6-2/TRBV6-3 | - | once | TGTGCCAGCAGTTACCCCCTGAGTTCCGATACGCAGTATTTT | CASSYPLSSDTQYF
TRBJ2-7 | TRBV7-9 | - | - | TGTGCCAGCAGCCCCGGAGCAGCGTCCTACGAGCAGTACTTC | CASSPGAASYEQYF
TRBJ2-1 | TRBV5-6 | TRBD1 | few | TGTGCCAGCAGCTCCTCGGGGACAGAGGGTTTC | CASSSSGTEGF